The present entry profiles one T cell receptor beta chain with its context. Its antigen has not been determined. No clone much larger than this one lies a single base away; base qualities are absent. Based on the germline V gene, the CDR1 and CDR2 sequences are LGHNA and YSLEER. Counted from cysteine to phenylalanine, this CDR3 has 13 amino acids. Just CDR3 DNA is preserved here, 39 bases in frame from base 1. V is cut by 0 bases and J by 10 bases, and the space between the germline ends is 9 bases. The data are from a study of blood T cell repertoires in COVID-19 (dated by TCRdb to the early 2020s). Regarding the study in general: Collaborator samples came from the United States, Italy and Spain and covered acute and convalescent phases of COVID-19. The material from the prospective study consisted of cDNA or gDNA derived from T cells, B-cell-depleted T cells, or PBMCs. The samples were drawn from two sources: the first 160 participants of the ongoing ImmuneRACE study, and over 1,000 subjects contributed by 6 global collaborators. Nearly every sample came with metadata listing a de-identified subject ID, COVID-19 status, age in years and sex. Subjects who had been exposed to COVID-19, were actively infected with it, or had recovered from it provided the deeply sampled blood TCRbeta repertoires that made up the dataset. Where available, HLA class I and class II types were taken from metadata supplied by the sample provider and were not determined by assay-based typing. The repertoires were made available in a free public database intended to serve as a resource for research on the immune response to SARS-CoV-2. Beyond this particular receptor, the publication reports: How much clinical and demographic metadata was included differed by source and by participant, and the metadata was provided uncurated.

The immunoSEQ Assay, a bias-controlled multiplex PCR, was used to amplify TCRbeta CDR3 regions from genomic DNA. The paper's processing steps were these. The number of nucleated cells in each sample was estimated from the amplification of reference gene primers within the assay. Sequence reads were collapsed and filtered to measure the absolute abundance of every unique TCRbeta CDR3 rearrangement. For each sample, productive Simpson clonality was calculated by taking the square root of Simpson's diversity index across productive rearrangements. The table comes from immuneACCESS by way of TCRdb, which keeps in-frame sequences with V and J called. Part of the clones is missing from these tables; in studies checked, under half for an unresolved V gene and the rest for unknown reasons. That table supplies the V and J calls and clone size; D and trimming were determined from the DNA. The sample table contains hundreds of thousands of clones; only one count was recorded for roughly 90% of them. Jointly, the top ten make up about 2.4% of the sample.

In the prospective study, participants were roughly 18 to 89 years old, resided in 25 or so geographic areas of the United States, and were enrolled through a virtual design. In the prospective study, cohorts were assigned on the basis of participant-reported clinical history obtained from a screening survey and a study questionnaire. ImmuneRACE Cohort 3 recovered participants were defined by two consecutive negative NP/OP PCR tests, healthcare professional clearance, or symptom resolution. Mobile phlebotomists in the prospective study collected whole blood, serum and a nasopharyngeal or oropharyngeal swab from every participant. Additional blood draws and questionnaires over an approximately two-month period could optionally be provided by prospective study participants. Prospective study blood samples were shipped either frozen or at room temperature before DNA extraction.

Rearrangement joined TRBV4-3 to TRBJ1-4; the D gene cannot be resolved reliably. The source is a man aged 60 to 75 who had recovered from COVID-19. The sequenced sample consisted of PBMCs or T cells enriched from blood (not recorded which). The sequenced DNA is TGCGCCAGCAGCCAAGAGAGTAGCGGAAAACTGTTTTTT. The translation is CASSQESSGKLFF.